These 8 T cell receptor beta chains were all obtained from the same sample, sequenced in a study of blood T cell repertoires in COVID-19. The method was immunoSEQ multiplex PCR; TCRdb's version includes in-frame clones alone and lacks a portion of them. Seen here are some 42,000 clones, about 88% observed once, and the top ten hold more than 2%. Sample: peripheral blood. The receptors were sampled from a human donor in a cohort sampled during active COVID-19.

The chain recombines TRBV28 with TRBJ1-2; TRBD1 agrees at 9 bases. Trimming cost V 3 bases and J 7 bases; bases outside gene matches: 6. This CDR3 is built from 14 residues. CDR1 is MDHEN, CDR2 SYDVKM, per germline. CDR3 DNA: TGTGCCAGCAGTTTTTCGGGACAGGGCCGTGGCTACACCTTC. Protein: CASSFSGQGRGYTF.

The chain uses TRBV3-1 (or the pseudogene TRBV3-2) and TRBJ2-3; maybe TRBD1 (5 bases). The CDR3 extends over 16 amino acids. In germline, CDR1 is LGHDT, CDR2 YNNKEL (reference sequence). The ends were cut back, 4 bases at V and 2 bases at J, with 16 bases in the middle. CDR3 nucleotides: TGTGCCAGCAGCCCCATAGGGGTAAACCCCACAGATACGCAGTATTTT. This codes for CASSPIGVNPTDTQYF.

Remarks on this clone: One end of the junction varies from germline; a read error may be responsible. The chain combines TRBV15 with TRBJ1-2, with 8 bases matching TRBD1. Germline-derived CDR1 and CDR2 are LNHNV and YYDKDF (reference sequence). CDR3 length: 14 residues. The CDR3 region is CATGRQGAGYGYTF. The CDR3 region has the DNA TGTGCCACCGGCAGGCAGGGGGCGGGCTATGGCTACACCTTC.

V is TRBV6-2 or TRBV6-3 and J is TRBJ1-2, with D unclear. V lost 2 bases and J lost 7, with 8 bases in between. The CDR3 runs 12 residues. CDR1 and CDR2 (germline): MNHEY, SVGEGT. This CDR3 is CASSYEVSGYTF. CDR3 nucleotide sequence: TGTGCCAGCAGTTACGAGGTTTCTGGCTACACCTTC.

This clone was seen a single time. This sequence joins TRBV4-2 and TRBJ2-1; TRBD2 matches at 9 bases. The trim removed 4 bases at V and 8 bases at J, leaving 3 bases unmatched. Germline CDR1 LGHNA, CDR2 YNFKEQ. The CDR3 runs 13 residues. CDR3 loop: CASSPTSGDEQFF. The CDR3 DNA sequence: TGTGCCAGCAGCCCGACTAGCGGTGATGAGCAGTTCTTC.

The CDR3 bases are TGTGCCAGCAGCCCGGAGGGGGGGTACACTGAAGCTTTCTTT. This gives the protein CASSPEGGYTEAFF. J is TRBJ1-1 and V is TRBV4-2; D possibly corresponds to TRBD1 (6 bases). Germline assignment: CDR1 LGHNA and CDR2 YNFKEQ. This CDR3 is built from 14 residues. The V end lost 4 bases, the J end lost 3 bases, and 12 bases lay between the germline ends.

This chain joins TRBV7-2 and TRBJ2-1, with a possible D match to TRBD1 (5 bases). In germline, CDR1 is SGHTA, CDR2 FQGNSA. V gave up 7 bases and J gave up 10 bases, with 17 bases separating them. The CDR3 contains 13 residues. CDR3 protein: CASNLGLRVEQFF. The DNA for the CDR3 is TGTGCCAGCAACCTGGGGCTCAGGGTGGAGCAGTTCTTC. The variable domain in full, completed from reference TRBV7-2 and TRBJ2-1, reads GAGVSQSPSNKVTEKGKDVELRCDPISGHTALYWYRQSLGQGLEFLIYFQGNSAPDKSGLPSDRFSAERTGGSVSTLTIQRTQQEDSAVYLCASNLGLRVEQFFGPGTRLTVL.

The chain couples TRBV10-1 to TRBJ1-1; tentative D call: TRBD1 (5 bases). The CDR3 sequence is 14 residues long. The germline V gene encodes CDR1 WNHNN and CDR2 SYGVQD (reference sequence). Trimming removed 0 bases from V and 5 bases from J, with 10 bases in between. The CDR3 protein is CASSESRGVTEAFF. In nucleotides, the CDR3 is TGCGCCAGCAGTGAGTCCCGGGGGGTAACTGAAGCTTTCTTT.